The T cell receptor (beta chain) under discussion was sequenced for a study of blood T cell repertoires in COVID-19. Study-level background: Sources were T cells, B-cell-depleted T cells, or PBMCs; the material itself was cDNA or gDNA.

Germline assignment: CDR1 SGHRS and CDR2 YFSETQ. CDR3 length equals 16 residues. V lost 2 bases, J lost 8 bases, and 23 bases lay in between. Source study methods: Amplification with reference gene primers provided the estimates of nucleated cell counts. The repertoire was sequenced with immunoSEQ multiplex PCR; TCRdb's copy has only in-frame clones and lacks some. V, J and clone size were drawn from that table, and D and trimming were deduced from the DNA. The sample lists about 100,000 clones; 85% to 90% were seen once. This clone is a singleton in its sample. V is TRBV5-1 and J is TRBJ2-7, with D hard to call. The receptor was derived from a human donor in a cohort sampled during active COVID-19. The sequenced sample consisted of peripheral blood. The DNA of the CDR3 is TGCGCCAGCAGCTTCGAGTCCCTAGGAGTACGAGGCAAGCAGTACTTC. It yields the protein CASSFESLGVRGKQYF.